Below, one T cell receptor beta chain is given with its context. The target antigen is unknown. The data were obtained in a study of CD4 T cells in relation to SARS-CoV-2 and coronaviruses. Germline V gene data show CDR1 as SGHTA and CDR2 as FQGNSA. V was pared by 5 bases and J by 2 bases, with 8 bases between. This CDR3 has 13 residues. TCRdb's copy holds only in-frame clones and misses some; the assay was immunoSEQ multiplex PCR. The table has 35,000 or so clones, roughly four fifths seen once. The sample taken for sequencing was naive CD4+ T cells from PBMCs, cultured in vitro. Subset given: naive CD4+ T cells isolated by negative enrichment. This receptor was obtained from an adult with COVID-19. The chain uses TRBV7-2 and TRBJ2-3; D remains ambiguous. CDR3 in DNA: TGTGCCAGCAGCGGATTGAACACAGATACGCAGTATTTT. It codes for CASSGLNTDTQYF.